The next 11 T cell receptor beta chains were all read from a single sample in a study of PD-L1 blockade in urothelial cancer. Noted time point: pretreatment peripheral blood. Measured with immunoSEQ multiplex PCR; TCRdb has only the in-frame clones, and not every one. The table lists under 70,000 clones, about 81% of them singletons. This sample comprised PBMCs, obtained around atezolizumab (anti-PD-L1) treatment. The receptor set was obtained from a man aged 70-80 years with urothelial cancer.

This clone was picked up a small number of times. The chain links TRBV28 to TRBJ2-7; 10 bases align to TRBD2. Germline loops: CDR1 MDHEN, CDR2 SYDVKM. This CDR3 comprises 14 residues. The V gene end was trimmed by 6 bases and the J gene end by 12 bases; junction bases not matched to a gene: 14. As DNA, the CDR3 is TGTGCCAGCAGCAATACCGGGACTAGCGCGCTTCTGTACTTC. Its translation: CASSNTGTSALLYF.

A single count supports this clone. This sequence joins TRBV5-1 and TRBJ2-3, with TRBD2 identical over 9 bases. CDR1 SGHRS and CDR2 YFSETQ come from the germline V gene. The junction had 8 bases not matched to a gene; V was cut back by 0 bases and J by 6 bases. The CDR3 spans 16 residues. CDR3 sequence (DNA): TGCGCCAGCAGCTTGGGCTTTAGCGGGAGCTTGGATACGCAGTATTTT. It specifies CASSLGFSGSLDTQYF.

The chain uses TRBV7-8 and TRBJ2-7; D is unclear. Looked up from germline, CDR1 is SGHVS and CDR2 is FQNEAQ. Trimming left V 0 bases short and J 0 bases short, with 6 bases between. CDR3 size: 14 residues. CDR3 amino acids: CASSLAFNSYEQYF. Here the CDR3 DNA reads TGTGCCAGCAGCTTAGCTTTCAACTCCTACGAGCAGTACTTC.

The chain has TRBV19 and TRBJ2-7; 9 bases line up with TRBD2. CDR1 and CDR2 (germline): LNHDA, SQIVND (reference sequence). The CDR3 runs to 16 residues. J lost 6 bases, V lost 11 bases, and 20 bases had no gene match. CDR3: CASPILAGGLLCEQYF. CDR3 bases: TGTGCCTCTCCGATCCTGGCGGGAGGGCTTTTGTGCGAGCAGTACTTC.

The CDR3 spells CAISESSGTSGIRNEQFF. The CDR3 DNA reads TGTGCCATCAGTGAGTCTTCCGGGACTAGCGGGATTAGGAATGAGCAGTTCTTC. The chain employs TRBV10-3 and TRBJ2-1; 13 nucleotides match TRBD2. CDR1 and CDR2 (germline): ENHRY, SYGVKD. The CDR3 is 18 amino acids. V trimming: 0 bases; J trimming: 7 bases; junction bases outside the gene matches: 9.

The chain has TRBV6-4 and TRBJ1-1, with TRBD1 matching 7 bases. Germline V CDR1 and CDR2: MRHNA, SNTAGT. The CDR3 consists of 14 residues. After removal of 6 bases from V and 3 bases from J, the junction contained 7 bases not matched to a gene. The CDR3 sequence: CASREGAPDTEAFF. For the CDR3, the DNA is TGTGCCAGCAGGGAGGGGGCGCCGGACACTGAAGCTTTCTTT.

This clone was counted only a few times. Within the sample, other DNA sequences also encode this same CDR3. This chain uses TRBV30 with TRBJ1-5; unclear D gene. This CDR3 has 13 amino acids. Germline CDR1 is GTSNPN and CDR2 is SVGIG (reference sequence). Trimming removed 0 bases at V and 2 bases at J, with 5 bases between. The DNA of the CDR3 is TGTGCCTGGAGTGTACTGGGCAATCAGCCCCAGCATTTT. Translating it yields CAWSVLGNQPQHF.

In DNA form, the CDR3 reads TGTGCCAGCAGTGAATTCGCGGGAGGCTACAATGAGCAGTTCTTC. The encoded protein is CASSEFAGGYNEQFF. V and J are TRBV25-1 and TRBJ2-1, with 8 bases identical to TRBD2. Germline trimming cut 1 base from V and 3 bases from J; bases unmatched to any gene: 2. CDR3 length: 15 residues. Germline CDR1 and CDR2: MGHDK and SYGVNS.

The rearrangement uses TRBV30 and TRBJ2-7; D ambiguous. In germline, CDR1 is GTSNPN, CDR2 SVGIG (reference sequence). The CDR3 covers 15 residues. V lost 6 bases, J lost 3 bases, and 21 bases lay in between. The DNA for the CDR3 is TGTGCCTGTAACCGTAACCTGAGCCCGATCTACGAGCAGTACTTC. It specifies CACNRNLSPIYEQYF.

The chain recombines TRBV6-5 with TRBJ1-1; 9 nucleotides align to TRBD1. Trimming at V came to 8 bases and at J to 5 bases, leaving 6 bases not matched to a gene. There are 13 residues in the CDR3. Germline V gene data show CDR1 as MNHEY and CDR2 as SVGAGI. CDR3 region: CASHRGRETEAFF. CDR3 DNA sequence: TGTGCCAGCCACAGGGGGCGAGAGACTGAAGCTTTCTTT.

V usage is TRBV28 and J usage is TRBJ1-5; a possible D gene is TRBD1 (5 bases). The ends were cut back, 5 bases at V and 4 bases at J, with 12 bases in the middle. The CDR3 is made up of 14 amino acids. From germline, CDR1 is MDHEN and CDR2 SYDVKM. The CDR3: CASSIDSLNQPQHF. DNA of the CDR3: TGTGCCAGCAGTATCGACAGTTTAAATCAGCCCCAGCATTTT.